The T cell receptor (beta chain) described here comes from a study of T-cell memory formation after mild COVID-19. Study information: For the most part, TCR clusters were specific to one donor.

This clonotype came up a few times. The antigen is unknown. Study results and limitations: Clonal second-wave expansions that peaked on day 37 had unconfirmed SARS-CoV-2 specificity. Contracting CD8+ clones were enriched in EMRA, CD4+ mainly in CM and EM.

The 5'RACE method, run with constant-segment primers, produced TCR alpha and TCR beta cDNA libraries (carrying sample barcodes and UMIs). Each CDR3 protein is one row after TCRdb ran MiXCR on the 5' RACE reads. This table has about 440,000 distinct CDR3 sequences, 20% appearing once. The CDR3 sequence is 14 residues long. V lost 1 base, J lost 6 bases, and 11 bases lay in between. Germline V lookup: CDR1 SGHTA, CDR2 FQGTGA. The chain uses TRBV7-3 and TRBJ2-3, with D possibly being TRBD2 (6 bases). This receptor was obtained from an adult woman who had mild COVID-19 (a few samples of this study predate the infection). Cell type and time point are not known. The sample comprised PBMCs or a T cell subset sorted from them (not recorded which). For the CDR3, the DNA is TGTGCCAGCAGCTTAAACGGGAGAGGGGATACGCAGTATTTT. It specifies CASSLNGRGDTQYF.